This TCR beta chain was sequenced for a study of cytomegalovirus exposure and HLA in healthy donors. About the research overall: From donors who were HLA-typed, an early data release held approximately 91 million unique TCRs.

Vbeta (60) and Jbeta (13) primers were used in the PCR. Data came from immunoSEQ multiplex PCR; TCRdb stores just in-frame clones and leaves some out. The sample lists approximately 160,000 clones, 64% occurring once. This clone was recorded once. What it binds is not known. V was pared by 6 bases and J by 4 bases, with 12 bases between. The CDR3 length is 13 residues. Germline loops: CDR1 MNHNS, CDR2 SASEGT. Overall study findings and caveats: Clonal expansion was found to be greater in HLA-associated TCR beta chains than in equally common others in a later analysis. Available immune exposure information was restricted to CMV serostatus only. One cluster of highly shared sequence variants probably arose as a sequencing artifact.

This clonotype was sampled from a woman aged 25-40 years in good health and CMV-seropositive. The sample comprised PBMCs. This rearrangement joins TRBV6-1 to TRBJ1-2, with a tentative D call TRBD1 (5 bases). CDR3 in DNA: TGTGCCAGCAGGCCGGACACAATCTATGGCTACACCTTC. This translates into CASRPDTIYGYTF.